This entry is about one T cell receptor (beta chain). This CDR3 is built from 15 residues. CDR1 and CDR2 (germline): SGHRS, YFSETQ. Trimming cost V 4 bases and J 2 bases; bases outside gene matches: 7. The data stem from a study of T cell responses to AZD1222 COVID-19 vaccine. Libraries were prepared by immunoSEQ multiplex PCR; TCRdb keeps only in-frame clonotypes and omits some of them. The sample includes about 150,000 clones, 80% to 95% of them seen just once. The genes are TRBV5-1 and TRBJ1-1; TRBD1 matches at 8 bases. The sequencing here drew on peripheral blood, taken on day 0 of AZD1222 vaccination. The TCR comes from an adult in good health. The CDR3 here is CASSPLTGENTEAFF. The CDR3 bases are TGCGCCAGCAGCCCACTGACAGGGGAAAACACTGAAGCTTTCTTT. Combining the CDR3 with reference TRBV5-1 and TRBJ1-1 gives the whole variable domain KAGVTQTPRYLIKTRGQQVTLSCSPISGHRSVSWYQQTPGQGLQFLFEYFSETQRNKGNFPGRFSGRQFSNSRSEMNVSTLELGDSALYLCASSPLTGENTEAFFGQGTRLTVV.